A selection of T cell receptor beta chains follows, all from one sample in a study of T cell repertoires in cytomegalovirus infection. TCRdb called the reads again in MiXCR, with one record for every CDR3 protein. Among 560,000 or so distinct CDR3 sequences listed, about 15% were seen once. The sample was CD8+ T cells from PBMCs. These TCRs come from a human donor in good health (CMV status not recorded). Some clones in this sample may be carry-over from other donors' samples. Both conserved end residues are part of each CDR3. D genes are given only for firm matches.

V gene,CDR3 length,D gene,CDR3 protein
TRBV6-6,15,TRBD2,CASSYTSGRVGTQYF
TRBV7-7,14,NA,CASSFGEAEETQYF
TRBV14,15,NA,CASSHPPAGTDTQYF
TRBV4-1,14,TRBD1,CASSQDIRGYEQYF
TRBV9,14,NA,CASSGRSLAYGYTF
TRBV30,12,NA,CAWSHGNTEAFF
TRBV24-1,15,TRBD2,CATSDRTSGGLEQYF
TRBV7-9,16,NA,CASSLNPGIAYNEQFF
TRBV4-1,15,TRBD2,CASSHTSGGAEEQFF
TRBV28,13,TRBD1,CASSSDRDNEQFF
TRBV19,16,NA,CASSVRTEDWRETQYF
TRBV6-1,13,NA,CASSSTSHNEQFF
TRBV20-1,13,TRBD1,CSQTPGQGFEQYF
TRBV6-5,13,NA,CASRQRGNYEQYF
TRBV10-3,12,NA,CAISGDIRGYTF
TRBV10-3,14,TRBD1,CAIKPGQGYDEQYF
TRBV5-1,14,NA,CASSLFPGDQPQHF
TRBV20-1,14,NA,CSARGYRASYEQYF
TRBV20-1,15,NA,CSARGAGPAKNIQYF
TRBV7-9,17,TRBD2,CASSPQTSGRDTDTQYF
TRBV4-2,15,NA,CASSQAWAWHNEQFF
TRBV10-2,16,NA,CASRVRTESSYNEQFF
TRBV5-4,15,NA,CASESTGVSYNEQFF
TRBV27,16,NA,CASSFPGGASTDTQYF
TRBV2,15,NA,CASSDPRRPKNIQYF
TRBV7-8,14,NA,CASSSGPGITEAFF
TRBV7-2,11,NA,CASSQDWEQYF
TRBV7-3,17,NA,CASSLMAGRPGNTEAFF
TRBV2,13,NA,CASSADPNNEQFF
TRBV29-1,11,NA,CSVEEVERLFF
TRBV7-9,14,NA,CASSLGGSPNEQYF